This is a list of T cell receptor beta chains from one sample in a study of shared clonotypes between healthy human individuals. The protocol was immunoSEQ multiplex PCR, while the TCRdb copy is restricted to in-frame clones and leaves out a portion. Of some 2 million clones in the sample, about 95% were seen once. Specimen: naive CD8+ T cells sorted from blood. The receptors were gathered from a man younger than 35 in good health. Each CDR3 is given with its conserved first and last residue. Each record gives: J gene, CDR3 length, V gene, clone size, D gene, CDR3 DNA, CDR3 protein. A D gene is named only where the DNA matches it firmly. The listing skips clone size in some rows; elsewhere it reads once, few, many or a size class.

J: TRBJ1-1; length: 11; V: TRBV29-1; size: few; D: -; DNA: TGCAGCGCTGCGGGATACACTGAAGCTTTCTTT; CDR3: CSAAGYTEAFF
J: TRBJ2-3; length: 15; V: TRBV5-4; size: -; D: TRBD2; DNA: TGTGCCAGCAGCTTGATAGCGGGAGGCCCAGATACGCAGTATTTT; CDR3: CASSLIAGGPDTQYF
J: TRBJ1-2; length: 13; V: TRBV6-5; size: -; D: -; DNA: TGTGCCAGCAGTTACGGGGCCACGTCTGGCTACACCTTC; CDR3: CASSYGATSGYTF
J: TRBJ1-5; length: 13; V: TRBV6-5; size: -; D: -; DNA: TGTGCCAGCACCACAGGGTTGAATCAGCCCCAGCATTTT; CDR3: CASTTGLNQPQHF
J: TRBJ2-3; length: 11; V: TRBV28; size: -; D: -; DNA: TGTGCCAGCAGCGGGAGTTATACGCAGTATTTT; CDR3: CASSGSYTQYF
J: TRBJ2-3; length: 15; V: TRBV5-5; size: -; D: -; DNA: TGTGCCAGCAGCTTGGAGGTAGAACTGACAGATACGCAGTATTTT; CDR3: CASSLEVELTDTQYF
J: TRBJ1-4; length: 15; V: TRBV7-2; size: -; D: -; DNA: TGTGCCAGCAGCCCATGGGCCGAGGGGACTGAAAAACTGTTTTTT; CDR3: CASSPWAEGTEKLFF
J: TRBJ2-7; length: 14; V: TRBV5-6; size: -; D: TRBD1; DNA: TGTGCCAGCAGTATTTCAGGGGGAACCTACGAGCAGTACTTC; CDR3: CASSISGGTYEQYF
J: TRBJ2-5; length: 14; V: TRBV7-9; size: -; D: TRBD1; DNA: TGTGCCAGCAGCCCCGGGACAGCCCAAGAGACCCAGTACTTC; CDR3: CASSPGTAQETQYF
J: TRBJ2-2; length: 13; V: TRBV6-5; size: -; D: -; DNA: TGTGCCAGCAGTTACGCGGGCACCGGGGAGCTGTTTTTT; CDR3: CASSYAGTGELFF
J: TRBJ1-1; length: 14; V: TRBV28; size: -; D: -; DNA: TGTGCCAGCAGTTCTTGGACAGTTAACACTGAAGCTTTCTTT; CDR3: CASSSWTVNTEAFF
J: TRBJ2-7; length: 12; V: TRBV6-5; size: -; D: -; DNA: TGTGCCAGCAGTCCGACTGGATCCGAGCAGTACTTC; CDR3: CASSPTGSEQYF
J: TRBJ1-4; length: 15; V: TRBV4-3; size: -; D: -; DNA: TGCGCCAGCAGCCAAGATTTTAATAGTTATGAAAAACTGTTTTTT; CDR3: CASSQDFNSYEKLFF
J: TRBJ2-7; length: 15; V: TRBV4-1; size: -; D: TRBD2; DNA: TGCGCCAGCAGCCTTGGGACTAGCGGGTACTACGAGCAGTACTTC; CDR3: CASSLGTSGYYEQYF
J: TRBJ1-3; length: 14; V: TRBV27; size: once; D: -; DNA: TGTGCCAGCAGTCCGGGAGCGGCTGGAAACACCATATATTTT; CDR3: CASSPGAAGNTIYF
J: TRBJ2-1; length: 13; V: TRBV29-1; size: -; D: TRBD1; DNA: TGCAGCGTTTTAGGACAGGGTAGGAATGAGCAGTTCTTC; CDR3: CSVLGQGRNEQFF
J: TRBJ1-4; length: 14; V: TRBV11-2; size: -; D: -; DNA: TGTGCCAGCAGCTTAGTAGGGCCTAATGAAAAACTGTTTTTT; CDR3: CASSLVGPNEKLFF
J: TRBJ2-2; length: 16; V: TRBV5-1; size: -; D: -; DNA: TGCGCCAGCAGCCTATACAGGGACGCGGGCACCGGGGAGCTGTTTTTT; CDR3: CASSLYRDAGTGELFF
J: TRBJ1-1; length: 11; V: TRBV6-5; size: -; D: TRBD1; DNA: TGTGCCAGTCGAGGGGGCTTTGAAGCTTTCTTT; CDR3: CASRGGFEAFF
J: TRBJ2-7; length: 15; V: TRBV7-9; size: once; D: -; DNA: TGTGCCAGCAGCTTCTCAGCGGTTAGCTCCTACGAGCAGTACTTC; CDR3: CASSFSAVSSYEQYF
J: TRBJ2-2; length: 13; V: TRBV7-6; size: -; D: -; DNA: TGTGCCAGCAGGAGAGGGTTGACCGGGGAGCTGTTTTTT; CDR3: CASRRGLTGELFF
J: TRBJ1-4; length: 16; V: TRBV15; size: -; D: TRBD1; DNA: TGTGCCACCAGCAGAGAAGGACAGGGCGGTGGTGAAAAACTGTTTTTT; CDR3: CATSREGQGGGEKLFF
J: TRBJ1-2; length: 16; V: TRBV12-5; size: -; D: TRBD1; DNA: TGTGCTAGTGGTTCCTCGGACAGGGGGCGATCGGGTGGCTACACCTTC; CDR3: CASGSSDRGRSGGYTF
J: TRBJ1-4; length: 14; V: TRBV6-6; size: -; D: -; DNA: TGTGCCAGCAGTGACCGGGGCTCTAATGAAAAACTGTTTTTT; CDR3: CASSDRGSNEKLFF
J: TRBJ2-7; length: 13; V: TRBV28; size: -; D: TRBD1; DNA: TGTGCCAGCAGTCGGACAGGGAGTTACGAGCAGTACTTC; CDR3: CASSRTGSYEQYF
J: TRBJ1-5; length: 14; V: TRBV6-9; size: -; D: -; DNA: TGTGCCTCACGAAGCGCAGTCCTCAATCAGCCCCAGCATTTT; CDR3: CASRSAVLNQPQHF
J: TRBJ1-2; length: 12; V: TRBV5-4; size: -; D: -; DNA: TGTGCCAGCAGCTTGTTGGTAGATGGCTACACCTTC; CDR3: CASSLLVDGYTF
J: TRBJ1-1; length: 15; V: TRBV15; size: -; D: TRBD1; DNA: TGTGCCACCAGCAGAGGGGGACAGCGGAACACTGAAGCTTTCTTT; CDR3: CATSRGGQRNTEAFF
J: TRBJ2-7; length: 12; V: TRBV10-2; size: -; D: -; DNA: TGCGCCAGCAGTAATTCAGGGAGCGAGCAGTACTTC; CDR3: CASSNSGSEQYF
J: TRBJ2-7; length: 13; V: TRBV6-1; size: -; D: -; DNA: TGTGCCAGCAGTGAAAGGGACGGTTACGAGCAGTACTTC; CDR3: CASSERDGYEQYF
J: TRBJ2-2; length: 15; V: TRBV7-2; size: -; D: TRBD2; DNA: TGTGCCAGCAGCGCAACTAGCGGGAAGTCCGGGGAGCTGTTTTTT; CDR3: CASSATSGKSGELFF
J: TRBJ2-1; length: 13; V: TRBV4-1; size: -; D: -; DNA: TGCGCCAGCAGCCATTCTAGCGAAAATGAGCAGTTCTTC; CDR3: CASSHSSENEQFF
J: TRBJ2-5; length: 13; V: TRBV13; size: once; D: -; DNA: TGTGCCAGCAGCCCCGAGGAGCGAGAGACCCAGTACTTC; CDR3: CASSPEERETQYF
J: TRBJ1-1; length: 14; V: TRBV9; size: -; D: -; DNA: TGTGCCAGCAGCCCCAATTCGAGAGGGCCTGAAGCTTTCTTT; CDR3: CASSPNSRGPEAFF
J: TRBJ2-1; length: 13; V: TRBV6-6; size: -; D: -; DNA: TGTGCCAGCGGGCTTGGACAGTACAATGAGCAGTTCTTC; CDR3: CASGLGQYNEQFF
J: TRBJ2-7; length: 14; V: TRBV27; size: -; D: -; DNA: TGTGCCAGCAGCCCTACGGTCAACTCCTACGAGCAGTACTTC; CDR3: CASSPTVNSYEQYF
J: TRBJ1-4; length: 14; V: TRBV9; size: -; D: -; DNA: TGTGCCAGCAGCGTAGGCCCAGGGGAAGAAAAACTGTTTTTT; CDR3: CASSVGPGEEKLFF
J: TRBJ1-2; length: 14; V: TRBV6-5; size: -; D: -; DNA: TGTGCCAGCAGTCAACTTCGGATTAACTATGGCTACACCTTC; CDR3: CASSQLRINYGYTF
J: TRBJ1-1; length: 14; V: TRBV14; size: once; D: -; DNA: TGTGCCAGCACTGGGGCAGGCATGAACACTGAAGCTTTCTTT; CDR3: CASTGAGMNTEAFF
J: TRBJ2-2; length: 17; V: TRBV19; size: -; D: TRBD1; DNA: TGTGCCAGTAGCGTCAGGGGGCGCAGCGCGTACACCGGGGAGCTGTTTTTT; CDR3: CASSVRGRSAYTGELFF
J: TRBJ1-4; length: 14; V: TRBV6-6; size: -; D: -; DNA: TGTGCCAGCAGGCCAGCCTCAACTAATGAAAAACTGTTTTTT; CDR3: CASRPASTNEKLFF
J: TRBJ1-2; length: 17; V: TRBV7-2; size: -; D: TRBD1; DNA: TGTGCCAGCAGCCCACATATACGGACAGGGACGACCTATGGCTACACCTTC; CDR3: CASSPHIRTGTTYGYTF
J: TRBJ1-2; length: 13; V: TRBV5-1; size: -; D: TRBD1; DNA: TGCGCCAGCAGCCCCTGGACAGGGGTTGGCTACACCTTC; CDR3: CASSPWTGVGYTF
J: TRBJ2-7; length: 15; V: TRBV9; size: -; D: -; DNA: TGTGCCAGCAGCGTAGGCGGTGAGAGCTCCTACGAGCAGTACTTC; CDR3: CASSVGGESSYEQYF
J: TRBJ2-1; length: 16; V: TRBV5-4; size: -; D: TRBD1; DNA: TGTGCCAGCAGCGACCGGGACAGGGGCTATAAGGGCGAGCAGTTCTTC; CDR3: CASSDRDRGYKGEQFF
J: TRBJ2-2; length: 15; V: TRBV7-9; size: -; D: -; DNA: TGTGCCAGCAGCTTGGAAGGGTGGAACACCGGGGAGCTGTTTTTT; CDR3: CASSLEGWNTGELFF